This TCR beta chain was recovered during a study of blood T cell repertoires in COVID-19 (TCRdb year 2020). Context from the whole study: Samples from collaborators originated in the United States, Italy and Spain and spanned both the acute and convalescent phases of COVID-19. A freely available public database, intended as a resource for researchers studying the immune response to SARS-CoV-2, is where the repertoires were released. The dataset comprised deeply sampled blood TCRbeta repertoires from subjects exposed to, actively infected with, or recovered from COVID-19. Where available, HLA class I and class II types were taken from metadata supplied by the sample provider and were not determined by assay-based typing. The material from the prospective study consisted of cDNA or gDNA derived from T cells, B-cell-depleted T cells, or PBMCs. The samples were drawn from two sources: the first 160 participants of the ongoing ImmuneRACE study, and fewer than 1,500 subjects contributed by 6 global collaborators. A de-identified subject ID, COVID-19 status, age in years and sex were almost always included in the sample metadata. Paper-wide results and their limitations: How much clinical and demographic metadata was included differed by source and by participant, and the metadata was provided uncurated.

TCRbeta CDR3 regions were amplified from genomic DNA using the immunoSEQ Assay, a bias-controlled multiplex PCR. Per the authors' processing: Within the assay, amplification of reference gene primers was used to estimate how many nucleated cells each sample contained. To quantify the absolute abundance of each unique TCRbeta CDR3 rearrangement, sequence reads were collapsed and filtered. For each sample, productive Simpson clonality was calculated as the square root of Simpson's diversity index across productive rearrangements. The clones in this table, taken by TCRdb from immuneACCESS, are in-frame only. Not every clone is retained; where verified, under half of the shortfall comes from an unresolved V gene, and the cause of the rest is unknown. The V and J calls and clone size are taken from that table; D and trimming were inferred from the DNA. Present in this sample are more than 400,000 clones, approximately 83% of which were seen just once. Of the sample, 3% to 4% is held by the ten largest clones.

Each collaborating institution followed its own protocols to collect whole blood in K2EDTA tubes. For TCRbeta analysis, collaborators shipped samples in one of three forms: frozen whole blood, isolated PBMCs, or DNA extracted from either of those sample types. As regards this clone: It lacks a known antigen. Nothing much larger sits one base from this clone, and base qualities are not available.

According to the germline V gene, CDR1 reads SGHDT and CDR2 reads YYEEEE. Here V drops 4 bases and J drops 9 bases, and the junction holds 6 bases not matched to any gene. The CDR3 covers 12 residues, taking in both the cysteine and the phenylalanine. Only CDR3 DNA is held: 36 bases, read in frame from base 1. The sequence links TRBV5-6 to TRBJ2-5; 7 central bases correspond to TRBD2. This clonotype originated in a human donor in a cohort sampled during active COVID-19. Sequences were obtained from peripheral blood. The DNA reads as follows: TGTGCCAGCAGCCTCGACGGGGGGTCCCAGTACTTC. Its product reads: CASSLDGGSQYF.